The clone carrying this TCR beta chain appeared a few times. The data are from a study of T-cell reconstitution after alpha-beta-depleted transplantation in children. Losses at the gene ends were 3 bases for V and 2 bases for J; bases not matched to a gene: 14. CDR3 size: 18 residues. CDR1 SGHDT and CDR2 YYEEEE come from the germline V gene. A TCRbeta library incorporating unique molecular identifiers was prepared. Using its own MiXCR run on the PCR reads, TCRdb lists one record per CDR3 protein. Found here are some 640,000 distinct CDR3 sequences, around a sixth of them singletons; the top ten hold approximately 1%.

Material: PBMCs from the stem cell graft donor, obtained from the stem cell graft. V is TRBV5-6 and J is TRBJ2-5, with 9 bases that match TRBD2. The TCR originated in a human donor who donated a stem cell graft to a child with acute myeloid leukemia. The CDR3 protein is CASSSAGASGVLQETQYF. As DNA, the CDR3 is TGTGCCAGCAGCTCAGCCGGGGCTAGCGGGGTCCTACAAGAGACCCAGTACTTC.